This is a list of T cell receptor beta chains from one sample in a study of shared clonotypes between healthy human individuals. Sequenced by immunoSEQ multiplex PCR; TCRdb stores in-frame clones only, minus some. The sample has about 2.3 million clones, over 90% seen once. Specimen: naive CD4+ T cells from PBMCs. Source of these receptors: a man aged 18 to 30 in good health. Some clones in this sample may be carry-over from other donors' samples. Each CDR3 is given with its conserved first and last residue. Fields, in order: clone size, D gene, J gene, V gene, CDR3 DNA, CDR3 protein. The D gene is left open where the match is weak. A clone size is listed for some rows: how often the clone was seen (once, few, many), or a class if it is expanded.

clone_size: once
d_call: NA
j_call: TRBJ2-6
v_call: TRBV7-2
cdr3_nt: TGTGCACAAGGACGGAGTATTTACTCTGGGGCCAACGTCCTGACTTTC
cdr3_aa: CAQGRSIYSGANVLTF

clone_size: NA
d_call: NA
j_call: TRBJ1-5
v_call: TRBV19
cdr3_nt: TGTGCCAGCAGGACAGCCTTTAGCAATCAGCCCCAGCATTTT
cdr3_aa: CASRTAFSNQPQHF

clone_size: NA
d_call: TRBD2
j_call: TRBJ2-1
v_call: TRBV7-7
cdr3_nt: TGTGCCAGCAGCTTAGGTCCTAGCGGGATGGCCAATGAGCAGTTCTTC
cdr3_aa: CASSLGPSGMANEQFF

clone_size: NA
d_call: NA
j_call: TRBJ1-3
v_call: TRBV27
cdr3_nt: TGTGCCAGCAGTCCCGTTTGGTCTGGAAACACCATATATTTT
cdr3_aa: CASSPVWSGNTIYF

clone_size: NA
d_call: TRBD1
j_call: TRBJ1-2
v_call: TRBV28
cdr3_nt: TGTGCCAGCAGTCCCCAGGGGGTGGAAGGCTACACCTTC
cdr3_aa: CASSPQGVEGYTF

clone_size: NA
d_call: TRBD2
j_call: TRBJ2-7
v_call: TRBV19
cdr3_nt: TGTGCCAGTAGTCCGGGACTAGCGCCCTACGAGCAGTACTTC
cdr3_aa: CASSPGLAPYEQYF

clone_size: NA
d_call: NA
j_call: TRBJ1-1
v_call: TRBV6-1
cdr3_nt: TGTGCCAGCAGTGAAAGGACGGGGGTGGCGACTGAAGCTTTCTTT
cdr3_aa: CASSERTGVATEAFF

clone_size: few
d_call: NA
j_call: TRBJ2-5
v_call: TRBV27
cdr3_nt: TGTGCCAGCAGCACGACTATAATGGAGACCCAGTACTTC
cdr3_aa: CASSTTIMETQYF

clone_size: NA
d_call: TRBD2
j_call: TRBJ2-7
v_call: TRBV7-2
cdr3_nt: TGTGCCAGCAGCCCTAATTCGGGACTAGCGGTCGTCTCCTACGAGCAGTACTTC
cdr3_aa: CASSPNSGLAVVSYEQYF

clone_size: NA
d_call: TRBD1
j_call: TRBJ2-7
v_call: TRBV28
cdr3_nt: TGTGCCAGCAGTCCCTGGGGACAGGGGTCCGAGCAGTACTTC
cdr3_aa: CASSPWGQGSEQYF

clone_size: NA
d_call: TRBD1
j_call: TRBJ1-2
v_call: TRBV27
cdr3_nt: TGTGCCACTTCGGACAGGAACTATGGCTACACCTTC
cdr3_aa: CATSDRNYGYTF

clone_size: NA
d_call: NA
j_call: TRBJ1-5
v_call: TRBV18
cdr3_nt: TGTGCCAGCTCACCAGAGGACAACCGGCATCAGCCCCAGCATTTT
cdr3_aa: CASSPEDNRHQPQHF

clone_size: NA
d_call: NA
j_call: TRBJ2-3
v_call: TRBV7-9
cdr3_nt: TGTGCCAGCAGCTTAGACAGGGTCGGTGGAGAAAGCACAGATACGCAGTATTTT
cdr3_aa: CASSLDRVGGESTDTQYF

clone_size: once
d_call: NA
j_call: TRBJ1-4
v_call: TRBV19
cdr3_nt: TGTGCCAGTAGTATTCAGAGGGGGACTAATGAAAAACTGTTTTTT
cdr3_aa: CASSIQRGTNEKLFF

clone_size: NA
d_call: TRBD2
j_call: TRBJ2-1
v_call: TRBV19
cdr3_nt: TGTGCCAGTAGTCTCCCCCGGGGGGGACGATTAGCCGATGAGCAGTTCTTC
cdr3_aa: CASSLPRGGRLADEQFF

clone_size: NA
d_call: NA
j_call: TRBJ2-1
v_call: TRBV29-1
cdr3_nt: TGCAGCGTTGAAGAAGCTAACTACAATGAGCAGTTCTTC
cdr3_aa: CSVEEANYNEQFF

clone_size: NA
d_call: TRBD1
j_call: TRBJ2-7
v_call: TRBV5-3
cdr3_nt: TGTGCCAGAAGCTTGGGTCACGGACAGGGGTTTAAAGGGCAGTACTTC
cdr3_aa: CARSLGHGQGFKGQYF

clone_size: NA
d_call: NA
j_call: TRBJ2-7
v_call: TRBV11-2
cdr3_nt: TGTGCCAGCAGCCCCGAGGGCCGCTCCTACGAGCAGTACTTC
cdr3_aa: CASSPEGRSYEQYF

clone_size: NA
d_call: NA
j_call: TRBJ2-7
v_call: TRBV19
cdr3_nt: TGTGCCAGTGGTCGGCTTAGCTCCTACGAGCAGTACTTC
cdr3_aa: CASGRLSSYEQYF

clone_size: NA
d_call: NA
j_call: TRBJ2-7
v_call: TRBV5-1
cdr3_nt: TGCGCCAGCAGCCGGGAAGGACATACTTACGAGCAGTACTTC
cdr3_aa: CASSREGHTYEQYF

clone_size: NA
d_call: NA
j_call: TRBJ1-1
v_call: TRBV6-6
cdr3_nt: TGTGCCAGCAGTGCCGCCGGGATAATGAACACTGAAGCTTTCTTT
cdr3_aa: CASSAAGIMNTEAFF

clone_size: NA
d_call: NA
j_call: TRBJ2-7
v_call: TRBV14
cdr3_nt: TGTGCCAGCAGCCAAGTGCGAAGGTCTAGCGAGCAGTACTTC
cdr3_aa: CASSQVRRSSEQYF

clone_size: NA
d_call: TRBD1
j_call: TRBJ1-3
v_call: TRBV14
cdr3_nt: TGTGCCAGCAGCCCGGACAGGGAGAGAAACACCATATATTTT
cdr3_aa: CASSPDRERNTIYF

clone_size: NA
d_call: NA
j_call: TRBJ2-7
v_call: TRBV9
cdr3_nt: TGTGCCAGCAGCGTGTCCTCTGGGGAGGTCTACGAGCAGTACTTC
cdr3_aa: CASSVSSGEVYEQYF

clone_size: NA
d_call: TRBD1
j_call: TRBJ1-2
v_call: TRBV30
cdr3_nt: TGTGCCTGGAGGGCAGGGGGGGAAAACTATGGCTACACCTTC
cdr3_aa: CAWRAGGENYGYTF

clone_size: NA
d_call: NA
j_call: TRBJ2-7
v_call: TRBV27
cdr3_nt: TGTGCCAGCAGACTAGATCAATCGTCCGGGACATTAAGGGAGCAGTACTTC
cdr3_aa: CASRLDQSSGTLREQYF

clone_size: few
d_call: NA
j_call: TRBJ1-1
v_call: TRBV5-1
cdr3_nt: TGCGCCAGCAGCTTGGGGCAGACTCCTGAAGCTTTCTTT
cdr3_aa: CASSLGQTPEAFF

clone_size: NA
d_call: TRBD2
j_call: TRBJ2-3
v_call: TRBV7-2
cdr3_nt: TGTGCCAGCAGCTCTAGCGGGGGGAGCACAGATACGCAGTATTTT
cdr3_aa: CASSSSGGSTDTQYF

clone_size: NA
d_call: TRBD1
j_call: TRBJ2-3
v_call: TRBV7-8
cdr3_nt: TGTGCCAGCAGCTTAGGCCGAACTCAGGGGGTTACGCAGTATTTT
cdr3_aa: CASSLGRTQGVTQYF

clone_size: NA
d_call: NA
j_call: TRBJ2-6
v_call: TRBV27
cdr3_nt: TGTGCCAGCAGTGATCTACTACAGGCATCTGGGGCCAACGTCCTGACTTTC
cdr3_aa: CASSDLLQASGANVLTF

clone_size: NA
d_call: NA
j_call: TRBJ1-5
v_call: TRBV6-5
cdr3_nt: TGTGCCAGCAGTAAAGGGGTTTTAGGGAATCAGCCCCAGCATTTT
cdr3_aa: CASSKGVLGNQPQHF

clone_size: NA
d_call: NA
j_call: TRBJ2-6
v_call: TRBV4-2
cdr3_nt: TGTGCCAGCAGCCCAAACACTTACGGGGCCAACGTCCTGACTTTC
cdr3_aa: CASSPNTYGANVLTF

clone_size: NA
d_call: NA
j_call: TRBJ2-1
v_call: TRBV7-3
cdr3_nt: TGTGCCAGCAGCTCTTCAGGGGTCGATGAGCAGTTCTTC
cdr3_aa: CASSSSGVDEQFF

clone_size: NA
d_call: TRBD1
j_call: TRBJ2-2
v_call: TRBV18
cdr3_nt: TGTGCCAGCTCACGACCGGGACAGGGGGATACCGGGGAGCTGTTTTTT
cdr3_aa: CASSRPGQGDTGELFF

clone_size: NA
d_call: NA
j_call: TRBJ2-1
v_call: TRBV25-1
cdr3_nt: TGTGCCAGCAGTGATCTGGCCTACAATGAGCAGTTCTTC
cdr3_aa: CASSDLAYNEQFF

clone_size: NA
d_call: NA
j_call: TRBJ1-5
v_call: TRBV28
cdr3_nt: TGTGCCAGCAGTTTAGGTGGTAGATTCGGGAATCAGCCCCAGCATTTT
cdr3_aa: CASSLGGRFGNQPQHF

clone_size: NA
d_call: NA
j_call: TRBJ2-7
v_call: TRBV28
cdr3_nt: TGTGCCTGTTGGCGGGTGGGGAAAAACTACGAGCAGTACTTC
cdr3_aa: CACWRVGKNYEQYF

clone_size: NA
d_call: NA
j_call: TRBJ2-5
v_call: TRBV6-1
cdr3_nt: TGTGCCAGCAGCTTCTGGCAAGAGACCCAGTACTTC
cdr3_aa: CASSFWQETQYF

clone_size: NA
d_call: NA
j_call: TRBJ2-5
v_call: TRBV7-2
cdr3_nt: TGTGCCAGCAGCTTAAGTGGGGAGGCCCAGTACTTC
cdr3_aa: CASSLSGEAQYF

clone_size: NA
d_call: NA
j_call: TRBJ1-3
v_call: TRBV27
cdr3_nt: TGTGCCAGCAGTTTGCAAGCCTCTGGAAACACCATATATTTT
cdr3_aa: CASSLQASGNTIYF

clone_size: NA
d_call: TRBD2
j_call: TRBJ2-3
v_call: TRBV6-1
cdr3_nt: TGTGCCAGCAGAAGAGTAGCGGGCCCAGATACGCAGTATTTT
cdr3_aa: CASRRVAGPDTQYF

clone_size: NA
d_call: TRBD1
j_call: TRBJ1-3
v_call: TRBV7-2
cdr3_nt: TGTGCCAGCAGCCCCCGGGACAGGGGAAACACCATATATTTT
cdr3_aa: CASSPRDRGNTIYF

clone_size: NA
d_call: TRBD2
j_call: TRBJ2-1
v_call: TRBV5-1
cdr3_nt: TGCGCCAGTGCCCTAGCGGGAGACTACGATGAGCAGTTCTTC
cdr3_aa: CASALAGDYDEQFF

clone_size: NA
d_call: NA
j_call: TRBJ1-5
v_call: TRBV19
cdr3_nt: TGTGCCAGTAGTCCATGGGACAAGATCCAGCCCCAGCATTTT
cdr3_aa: CASSPWDKIQPQHF

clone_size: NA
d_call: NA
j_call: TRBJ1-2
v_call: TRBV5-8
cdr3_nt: TGTGCCAGCAGCCGAGGATGGAGCTATGGCTACACCTTC
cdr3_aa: CASSRGWSYGYTF

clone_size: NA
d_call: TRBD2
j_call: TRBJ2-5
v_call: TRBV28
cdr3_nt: TGTGCCAGCAGTGCACCCGGACTAGCGGGACAAGAGACCCAGTACTTC
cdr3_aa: CASSAPGLAGQETQYF

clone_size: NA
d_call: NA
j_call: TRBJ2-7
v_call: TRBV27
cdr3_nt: TGTGCCAGCAGGTCATCCGGGACGGGAACCTACGAGCAGTACTTC
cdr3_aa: CASRSSGTGTYEQYF

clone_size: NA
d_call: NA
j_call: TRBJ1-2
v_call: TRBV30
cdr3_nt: TGTGCCTGGACCCCGGGAGGGAACTATGGCTACACCTTC
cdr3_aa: CAWTPGGNYGYTF

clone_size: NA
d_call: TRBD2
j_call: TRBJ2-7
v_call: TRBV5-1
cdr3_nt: TGCGCCAGCAGCTTGGCTAGCGGTAGCTCCTACGAGCAGTACTTC
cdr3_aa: CASSLASGSSYEQYF

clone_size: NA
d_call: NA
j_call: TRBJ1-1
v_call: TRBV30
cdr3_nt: TGTGCTTTGACCCGGGGGAACACTGAAGCTTTCTTT
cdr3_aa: CALTRGNTEAFF

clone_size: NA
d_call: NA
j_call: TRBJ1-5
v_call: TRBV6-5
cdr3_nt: TGTGCCAGCAGTTCTGGGACCGGAGGGATCCCCCAGCATTTT
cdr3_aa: CASSSGTGGIPQHF

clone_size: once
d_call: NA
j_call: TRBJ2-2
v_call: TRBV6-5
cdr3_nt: TGTGCCAGCAACCCGGGGGTCGCGAACACCGGGGAGCTGTTTTTT
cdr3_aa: CASNPGVANTGELFF

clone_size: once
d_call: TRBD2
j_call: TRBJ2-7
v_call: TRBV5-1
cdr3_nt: TGCGCCAGCAGCTTCCACGGGCTAGCGGGAGACGAGCAGTACTTC
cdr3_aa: CASSFHGLAGDEQYF

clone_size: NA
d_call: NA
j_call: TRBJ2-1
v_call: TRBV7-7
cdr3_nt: TGTGCCAGCAGCCCAGTCCAGGGTTTTGATAATGAGCAGTTCTTC
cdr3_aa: CASSPVQGFDNEQFF